Included here is one TCR beta chain sequence, with context. Its specificity is not known. This record comes from a study of blood T cells in healthy people across ages. Study results and limitations: Long-lived donors had more naive CD4+ cells and higher diversity than aged donors.

CDR1 and CDR2 (germline): SGHRS, YFSETQ. V was pared by 0 bases and J by 4 bases, with 5 bases between. The CDR3 loop spans 13 amino acids. For the second PCR, which ran for roughly 6 to 12 cycles, a sample-barcoded 5' primer and a J-beta primer mix were used. TCRdb passed the 5' RACE reads through MiXCR, listing each CDR3 protein once. The repertoire holds 600,000 to 900,000 distinct CDR3 sequences, about a quarter seen once, with roughly 3.1% in the top ten. This sample was also put to use in a study of T cells of mothers and their children. That source reports: Every mother supplied over 9 million TCR beta CDR3 reads and every child around 3 million. Detection of persistent microchimeric T cell clones did not occur.

This sequence originates from a boy between 10 and 17 years old in good health. The chain couples TRBV5-1 to TRBJ2-4, with D hard to call. The sequenced sample was blood. CDR3 region: CASSLARKNIQYF. The CDR3 DNA sequence: TGCGCCAGCAGCTTGGCCCGGAAAAACATTCAGTACTTC.